These 26 T cell receptor beta chains originate from one sample sequenced in a study of cytomegalovirus exposure and HLA in healthy donors. PCR involved 60 Vbeta and 13 Jbeta primers. This table comes from immunoSEQ multiplex PCR, and its TCRdb copy is limited to in-frame clones, with some not included. The profile shows about 200,000 clones, 70% to 90% of them singletons. The sequencing sample was made of PBMCs. Receptors originate from a woman younger than 45 in good health and CMV-seronegative.

This chain uses TRBV28 with TRBJ2-3, with 11 bases matching TRBD2. The CDR3 has 16 residues. V trimming: 4 bases; J trimming: 9 bases; junction bases outside the gene matches: 12. Germline values: CDR1 MDHEN, CDR2 SYDVKM. The CDR3 DNA follows: TGTGCCAGCAGTTGGGGACTAGCGGACAGGAAGTCGACGCAGTATTTT. Protein product: CASSWGLADRKSTQYF.

The V gene is TRBV2, the J gene TRBJ2-1; D is ambiguous. This CDR3 comprises 12 residues. The V end was cut by 6 bases, the J end by 6 bases, with 9 bases between. Germline CDR1 and CDR2: SNHLY and FYNNEI. This chain's CDR3 is CASSPRTNEQFF. The CDR3, as DNA: TGTGCCAGCAGCCCTAGAACCAATGAGCAGTTCTTC.

The V and J genes are TRBV27 and TRBJ2-3, with TRBD2 matching over 8 bases. Trimming took 5 bases from V and 6 from J; bases not matched to a gene: 1. The CDR3 runs 12 residues. In germline, CDR1 is MNHEY, CDR2 SMNVEV (reference sequence). CDR3 in amino acids: CASSVAGDTQYF. For the CDR3, the DNA is TGTGCCAGCAGTGTAGCGGGGGATACGCAGTATTTT.

The rearrangement joins TRBV11-2 to TRBJ2-1; D is possibly TRBD1 (6 bases). The CDR3 length is 16 residues. V lost 1 base to trimming and J lost 0 bases, with 10 bases between them. Germline-derived CDR1 and CDR2 are SGHAT and FQNNGV. The chain's CDR3 is CASSLVDSSSYNEQFF. As DNA, the CDR3 is TGTGCCAGCAGCTTAGTGGACAGTAGCTCCTACAATGAGCAGTTCTTC.

This rearrangement joins TRBV27 to TRBJ1-1; D may be TRBD1 (5 bases). The germline CDR1 and CDR2 sequences are MNHEY and SMNVEV (reference sequence). Trimming stripped 6 bases from V and 5 bases from J, with 22 bases between. The CDR3 runs to 16 residues. The CDR3 spells CASSPLAGLRVTEAFF. CDR3 sequence (DNA): TGTGCCAGCAGCCCACTGGCGGGACTCCGGGTTACTGAAGCTTTCTTT.

The rearrangement links TRBV7-9 to TRBJ1-2; TRBD1 matches 8 bases. This CDR3 contains 15 residues. Germline V CDR1 and CDR2: SEHNR, FQNEAQ (reference sequence). Unmatched junction bases numbered 10, after V lost 5 bases and J lost 5 bases. CDR3 in amino acids: CASSPTVDREYGYTF. The DNA of the CDR3 is TGTGCCAGCAGCCCCACCGTGGACAGGGAGTATGGCTACACCTTC.

The chain joins TRBV5-1 to TRBJ1-2, with D possibly TRBD1 on 6 matching bases. Germline V gene data show CDR1 as SGHRS and CDR2 as YFSETQ. V was clipped by 0 bases and J by 4 bases, with 16 bases between them. CDR3 length: 16 amino acids. As DNA, the CDR3 is TGCGCCAGCAGCTTGGAGGGACATCAGCGTGGCTATGGCTACACCTTC. The encoded protein is CASSLEGHQRGYGYTF.

J is TRBJ2-2 and V is TRBV9; a possible D gene is TRBD1 (6 bases). Germline values: CDR1 SGDLS, CDR2 YYNGEE. The V end was cut by 0 bases, the J end by 2 bases, with 11 bases between. The CDR3 consists of 16 residues. The chain's CDR3 is CASSVVGQSNTGELFF. In DNA form, the CDR3 reads TGTGCCAGCAGCGTAGTTGGACAGTCCAACACCGGGGAGCTGTTTTTT. Complete variable domain (other parts from reference TRBV9 and TRBJ2-2): DSGVTQTPKHLITATGQRVTLRCSPRSGDLSVYWYQQSLDQGLQFLIQYYNGEERAKGNILERFSAQQFPDLHSELNLSSLELGDSALYFCASSVVGQSNTGELFFGEGSRLTVL.

The rearrangement uses TRBV6-1 and TRBJ2-5; TRBD2 aligns across 14 bases. V lost 0 bases to trimming and J lost 5 bases; unmatched junction nucleotides: 2. Germline V gene lookup returns CDR1 MNHNS and CDR2 SASEGT. This CDR3 is 16 amino acids long. CDR3 region: CASSEAGLAGVETQYF. For the CDR3, the DNA is TGTGCCAGCAGTGAAGCGGGACTAGCGGGAGTTGAGACCCAGTACTTC.

This chain uses TRBV5-1 with TRBJ2-1; tentative D call: TRBD1 (6 bases). This CDR3 is built from 12 residues. Trimming took 5 bases from V and 8 from J, leaving 11 bases between them. Per the germline V gene, CDR1 is SGHRS and CDR2 is YFSETQ. As DNA, the CDR3 is TGCGCCAGCAGGGTACAGGGCCATGAGCAGTTCTTC. Residues: CASRVQGHEQFF.

This clone was found once. This chain connects TRBV28 to TRBJ2-7; D gene uncertain. Deletions cut 1 base from V and 3 bases from J, with 7 bases between. Germline V gene data show CDR1 as MDHEN and CDR2 as SYDVKM. The CDR3 totals 13 residues. The CDR3 loop reads CASSLFRFYEQYF. Written as DNA, the CDR3 is TGTGCCAGCAGTTTATTCAGATTCTACGAGCAGTACTTC.

The rearrangement uses TRBV5-1 and TRBJ2-2, with D perhaps TRBD1 (5 bases). Germline CDR1 is SGHRS and CDR2 is YFSETQ. The V end lost 4 bases, the J end lost 6 bases, and 7 bases lay between the germline ends. The CDR3 is 12 residues long. The CDR3 sequence is CASSQTAGELFF. The CDR3 nucleotides are TGCGCCAGCAGCCAGACAGCCGGGGAGCTGTTTTTT.

This clone was detected once. The chain combines TRBV27 with TRBJ2-3, with TRBD2 matching 11 bases. The V gene's germline CDR1 is MNHEY and CDR2 SMNVEV (reference sequence). V was pared by 1 base and J by 4 bases, with 4 bases of the junction left unmatched. This CDR3 comprises 16 residues. Written as DNA, the CDR3 is TGTGCCAGCAGTTTATTTCTAGCGGGGGGCCCAGATACGCAGTATTTT. This gives the protein CASSLFLAGGPDTQYF.

The chain recombines TRBV7-8 with TRBJ2-5; 8 nucleotides align to TRBD2. V lost 2 bases and J lost 4; bases outside the gene matches: 9. CDR3 length: 16 residues. Germline CDR1 is SGHVS and CDR2 is FQNEAQ. The CDR3 DNA reads as TGTGCCAGCAGCTTATTTCGGGGGGGCATTGGAGAGACCCAGTACTTC. It encodes CASSLFRGGIGETQYF.

The chain combines TRBV19 with TRBJ1-5, with 7 bases identical to TRBD1. The CDR3 runs to 13 residues. V was pared by 8 bases and J by 6 bases, with 7 bases of the junction left unmatched. The germline V gene has CDR1 LNHDA and CDR2 SQIVND (reference sequence). The CDR3 protein is CASAGTEVQPQHF. In nucleotides, the CDR3 is TGTGCCAGTGCGGGGACAGAGGTTCAGCCCCAGCATTTT.

CDR3 sequence reads: CASSQDRGSGSYNEQFF. DNA of the CDR3: TGCGCCAGCAGCCAAGATCGGGGTAGCGGCTCCTACAATGAGCAGTTCTTC. The rearrangement uses TRBV4-1 and TRBJ2-1, with a tentative D call TRBD2 (6 bases). Trimming cost V 0 bases and J 0 bases, with 12 bases left between them. From germline, CDR1 is MGHRA and CDR2 YSYEKL. The CDR3 has 17 amino acids.

The chain is built from TRBV4-1 and TRBJ2-5; 15 nucleotides match TRBD2. J was trimmed by 5 bases and V by 4 bases; bases with no gene match: 5. This CDR3 spans 16 amino acids. The germline V gene encodes CDR1 MGHRA and CDR2 YSYEKL. CDR3 sequence: CASSRTSGGAGETQYF. Written as DNA, the CDR3 is TGCGCCAGCAGCCGGACTAGCGGGGGGGCCGGCGAGACCCAGTACTTC.

This rearrangement joins TRBV7-3 to TRBJ2-2; TRBD1 aligns across 8 bases. From germline, CDR1 is SGHTA and CDR2 FQGTGA. This CDR3 comprises 16 residues. The V segment lost 5 bases and the J segment 3 bases; nucleotides outside the gene matches: 8. The CDR3 DNA sequence: TGTGCCAGCAGCCCGAACAGGGGGTGGGACACCGGGGAGCTGTTTTTT. Residues: CASSPNRGWDTGELFF.

This chain links TRBV9 with TRBJ2-1; the D is unclear. V was clipped by 0 bases and J by 8 bases, with 6 bases between them. The CDR3 is 12 amino acids. The germline V gene encodes CDR1 SGDLS and CDR2 YYNGEE. This CDR3 reads CASSVGSDEQFF. CDR3 nucleotides: TGTGCCAGCAGCGTAGGGAGCGATGAGCAGTTCTTC. Full variable domain (outside the CDR3, taken from reference TRBV9 and TRBJ2-1): DSGVTQTPKHLITATGQRVTLRCSPRSGDLSVYWYQQSLDQGLQFLIQYYNGEERAKGNILERFSAQQFPDLHSELNLSSLELGDSALYFCASSVGSDEQFFGPGTRLTVL.

Only a few counts were recorded for this clone. The rearrangement links TRBV2 to TRBJ2-7, with TRBD1 matching over 11 bases. The CDR3 spans 14 residues. Germline CDR1 is SNHLY and CDR2 is FYNNEI. The V and J ends lost 6 bases and 6 bases, in that order; junction bases with no gene match: 7. The CDR3 DNA reads TGTGCCAGCAGGGGACAGGGGGGAGAAGGCGAGCAGTACTTC. Amino acids: CASRGQGGEGEQYF. Based on the CDR3 plus reference TRBV2 and TRBJ2-7, the full variable domain is EPEVTQTPSHQVTQMGQEVILRCVPISNHLYFYWYRQILGQKVEFLVSFYNNEISEKSEIFDDQFSVERPDGSNFTLKIRSTKLEDSAMYFCASRGQGGEGEQYFGPGTRLTVT.

V usage is TRBV7-2 and J usage is TRBJ1-1; TRBD1 agrees at 10 bases. This CDR3 is built from 14 residues. The ends lost 3 bases at V and 10 bases at J; junction bases unmatched: 8. Germline V gene lookup returns CDR1 SGHTA and CDR2 FQGNSA. The CDR3 region is CASSFGGTGAGAFF. For the CDR3, the DNA is TGTGCCAGCAGCTTTGGGGGGACAGGGGCGGGAGCTTTCTTT.

This chain joins TRBV2 and TRBJ2-7, with TRBD1 matching over 8 bases. CDR1 is SNHLY, CDR2 FYNNEI, per germline. V was pared by 6 bases and J by 0 bases, with 10 bases of the junction left unmatched. The CDR3 has 16 residues. DNA of the CDR3: TGTGCCAGCAGGGCTGACAGGGGCCAACTCTCCTACGAGCAGTACTTC. Translating it yields CASRADRGQLSYEQYF.

This sequence joins TRBV7-3 and TRBJ2-1; 8 bases map to TRBD2. CDR1 SGHTA and CDR2 FQGTGA come from the germline V gene. J gave up 7 bases and V 4 bases, and 9 bases lay outside the gene matches. This CDR3 has 15 residues. The CDR3 region is CASSSSGTRVNEQFF. CDR3 nucleotides: TGTGCCAGCAGCTCCTCCGGGACTAGGGTAAATGAGCAGTTCTTC.

This clone was detected a few times. The chain employs TRBV28 and TRBJ2-7, with 10 bases fitting TRBD1. This CDR3 comprises 15 residues. The germline CDR1 and CDR2 sequences are MDHEN and SYDVKM. The V and J ends lost 4 bases and 5 bases, in that order; junction bases with no gene match: 8. The CDR3 coding sequence is TGTGCCAGCAGTTCGCGACAGGGGGCTAAGGACGAGCAGTACTTC. This gives the protein CASSSRQGAKDEQYF.

V is TRBV7-3 and J is TRBJ2-7; D might be TRBD1 (8 bases). Trimming shortened V by 1 base and J by 7 bases, and 17 bases separated the two germline ends. The CDR3 runs to 15 residues. Germline V CDR1 and CDR2: SGHTA, FQGTGA. The CDR3 region has the DNA TGTGCCAGCAGCTTAAGAGCGGGACAGGATTTGGAGCAGTACTTC. This codes for CASSLRAGQDLEQYF. The variable domain in full, completed from reference TRBV7-3 and TRBJ2-7, reads GAGVSQTPSNKVTEKGKYVELRCDPISGHTALYWYRQSLGQGPEFLIYFQGTGAADDSGLPNDRFFAVRPEGSVSTLKIQRTERGDSAVYLCASSLRAGQDLEQYFGPGTRLTVT.

The genes are TRBV7-6 and TRBJ1-5, with D possibly being TRBD1 (5 bases). The length of the CDR3 is 14 residues. V lost 1 base, J lost 7 bases, and 11 bases lay in between. Germline V gives CDR1 SGHVS, CDR2 FNYEAQ. Here the CDR3 reads CASSLGVGEQPQHF. For the CDR3, the DNA is TGTGCCAGCAGCTTAGGGGTAGGGGAACAGCCCCAGCATTTT.